Listed below are T cell receptor beta chains from one sample, sequenced in a study of blood T cell repertoires in COVID-19. Some clones are missing from TCRdb's copy, which holds only in-frame ones; the method was immunoSEQ multiplex PCR. The sample has just over 350,000 clones, less than 90% seen once. The specimen sequenced was PBMCs or T cells enriched from blood (not recorded which). All receptors derive from a young woman who had recovered from COVID-19. CDR3s include the opening cysteine and the closing phenylalanine or tryptophan. Fields, in order: V gene, J gene, clone size, D gene, CDR3 DNA, CDR3 protein. A D gene is named only where the DNA matches it firmly. Clone sizes are given selectively: once, few, many, or a class where the clone is expanded.

V gene: TRBV27; J gene: TRBJ2-3; clone size: -; D gene: TRBD2; CDR3 DNA: TGTGCCAGCACTCCACTACTAACGACTAGCGGGAGGCACACAGATACGCAGTATTTT; CDR3 protein: CASTPLLTTSGRHTDTQYF
V gene: TRBV19; J gene: TRBJ2-3; clone size: -; D gene: -; CDR3 DNA: TGTGCCAGTAGTATAGGACTCACAGATACGCAGTATTTT; CDR3 protein: CASSIGLTDTQYF
V gene: TRBV7-9; J gene: TRBJ1-3; clone size: few; D gene: TRBD1; CDR3 DNA: TGTGCCAGCAGCTTTCCAAAAGGGACAGCTGGAAACACCATATATTTT; CDR3 protein: CASSFPKGTAGNTIYF
V gene: TRBV28; J gene: TRBJ2-1; clone size: -; D gene: TRBD2; CDR3 DNA: TGTGCCAGCAGTCTAGCGGGAGCGACTGAGCAGTTCTTC; CDR3 protein: CASSLAGATEQFF
V gene: TRBV14; J gene: TRBJ2-6; clone size: -; D gene: -; CDR3 DNA: TGTGCCAGCTCCAGGATAACTGGGGCCAACGTCCTGACTTTC; CDR3 protein: CASSRITGANVLTF
V gene: TRBV3-1/TRBV3-2; J gene: TRBJ1-1; clone size: -; D gene: -; CDR3 DNA: TGTGCCAGCAGCCAACTTGCCCTATCGAGCACTGAAGCTTTCTTT; CDR3 protein: CASSQLALSSTEAFF
V gene: TRBV5-1; J gene: TRBJ2-5; clone size: -; D gene: TRBD1; CDR3 DNA: TGCGCCAGCAGGACCGGGACAGGGGGCGCGGAGACCCAGTACTTC; CDR3 protein: CASRTGTGGAETQYF
V gene: TRBV6-6; J gene: TRBJ2-7; clone size: -; D gene: TRBD2; CDR3 DNA: TGTGCCAGCGGGGAGGGACTAGCCTACGAGCAGTACTTC; CDR3 protein: CASGEGLAYEQYF
V gene: TRBV27; J gene: TRBJ2-7; clone size: -; D gene: TRBD2; CDR3 DNA: TGTGCCAGCAGTTTATCGGGACTAGCAAGGGAGCAGTACTTC; CDR3 protein: CASSLSGLAREQYF
V gene: TRBV28; J gene: TRBJ1-6; clone size: -; D gene: -; CDR3 DNA: TGTGCCAGCACAACAGGGTTTTCACCCCTCCACTTT; CDR3 protein: CASTTGFSPLHF
V gene: TRBV12-3/TRBV12-4; J gene: TRBJ1-2; clone size: once; D gene: -; CDR3 DNA: TGTGCCAGCAGTTTAGCAGGGGCTGGCTACACCTTC; CDR3 protein: CASSLAGAGYTF
V gene: TRBV3-1/TRBV3-2; J gene: TRBJ2-1; clone size: -; D gene: -; CDR3 DNA: TGTGCCAGCAGCCAAGCGGGCAATGAGCAGTTCTTC; CDR3 protein: CASSQAGNEQFF
V gene: TRBV18; J gene: TRBJ1-4; clone size: -; D gene: -; CDR3 DNA: TGTGCCAGCTCACCCCTATCCGAAAGGGGCATCCGCGATGAAAAACTGTTTTTT; CDR3 protein: CASSPLSERGIRDEKLFF
V gene: TRBV15; J gene: TRBJ2-7; clone size: -; D gene: TRBD1; CDR3 DNA: TGTGCCACTACCCGGGACAGGGGGCCGTACGAGCAGTACTTC; CDR3 protein: CATTRDRGPYEQYF
V gene: TRBV18; J gene: TRBJ1-5; clone size: -; D gene: -; CDR3 DNA: TGTGCCAGCTCACCAGCCCGGGGGGTCAATCAGCCCCAGCATTTT; CDR3 protein: CASSPARGVNQPQHF
V gene: TRBV20-1; J gene: TRBJ1-4; clone size: few; D gene: -; CDR3 DNA: TGCAGTGCTAGTTCAACTAAAGGCAGGGATGGTGAAAAACTGTTTTTT; CDR3 protein: CSASSTKGRDGEKLFF
V gene: TRBV28; J gene: TRBJ1-2; clone size: -; D gene: TRBD1; CDR3 DNA: TGTGCCAGCAGTGACAGGGGCGGCTACACCTTC; CDR3 protein: CASSDRGGYTF
V gene: TRBV2; J gene: TRBJ2-2; clone size: once; D gene: TRBD2; CDR3 DNA: TGTGCCAGCCGTAGACTCGGGGGGACCGGGGAGCTGTTTTTT; CDR3 protein: CASRRLGGTGELFF
V gene: TRBV5-4; J gene: TRBJ1-2; clone size: -; D gene: -; CDR3 DNA: TGTGCCAGCAGCCCGGCGGTGGCAGAAGGAGCTAACTATGGCTACACCTTC; CDR3 protein: CASSPAVAEGANYGYTF
V gene: TRBV2; J gene: TRBJ1-4; clone size: -; D gene: -; CDR3 DNA: TGTGCCAGCAGTGTCGCCAGAACTAATGAAAAACTGTTTTTT; CDR3 protein: CASSVARTNEKLFF
V gene: TRBV7-6; J gene: TRBJ2-1; clone size: -; D gene: TRBD2; CDR3 DNA: TGTGCCAGCAGCCAGGGACTAGCGGGAGTCAGTGAGCAGTTCTTC; CDR3 protein: CASSQGLAGVSEQFF
V gene: TRBV7-9; J gene: TRBJ2-7; clone size: -; D gene: -; CDR3 DNA: TGTGCCAGCAGCTCGGGGTCTTCCTACGAGCAGTACTTC; CDR3 protein: CASSSGSSYEQYF
V gene: TRBV10-3; J gene: TRBJ1-2; clone size: -; D gene: -; CDR3 DNA: TGTGCCATCAGGCCAGGTTTGGGCTATGGCTACACCTTC; CDR3 protein: CAIRPGLGYGYTF
V gene: TRBV30; J gene: TRBJ2-2; clone size: -; D gene: -; CDR3 DNA: TGTGCCTGGAGTGTACACCCCGGGGAGCTGTTTTTT; CDR3 protein: CAWSVHPGELFF
V gene: TRBV5-6; J gene: TRBJ1-3; clone size: -; D gene: -; CDR3 DNA: TGTGCCAGCAGCTTGGAGGCAACTAAGAGAAACACCATATATTTT; CDR3 protein: CASSLEATKRNTIYF
V gene: TRBV5-6; J gene: TRBJ2-3; clone size: -; D gene: -; CDR3 DNA: TGTGCCAGCAGCTTCGCAGATACGCAGTATTTT; CDR3 protein: CASSFADTQYF
V gene: TRBV5-4; J gene: TRBJ2-1; clone size: few; D gene: TRBD2; CDR3 DNA: TGTGCCAGCAGCTCGTGGGGGGGATACAATGAGCAGTTCTTC; CDR3 protein: CASSSWGGYNEQFF
V gene: TRBV7-9; J gene: TRBJ1-2; clone size: -; D gene: -; CDR3 DNA: TGTGCCAGCAGTGAATCTACCCGGGGGGGTGGCTACACCTTC; CDR3 protein: CASSESTRGGGYTF
V gene: TRBV6-5; J gene: TRBJ1-1; clone size: -; D gene: -; CDR3 DNA: TGTGCCAGCAGTTACCTCCAGGAAGAAATGAACACTGAAGCTTTCTTT; CDR3 protein: CASSYLQEEMNTEAFF
V gene: TRBV29-1; J gene: TRBJ1-4; clone size: -; D gene: -; CDR3 DNA: TGCAGCGTTGGGGAGGAGCCGTTTAATGAAAAACTGTTTTTT; CDR3 protein: CSVGEEPFNEKLFF
V gene: TRBV11-3; J gene: TRBJ2-3; clone size: -; D gene: TRBD2; CDR3 DNA: TGTGCCAGCAGCTCCCGCACTAGCGGGGGGAGCACAGATACGCAGTATTTT; CDR3 protein: CASSSRTSGGSTDTQYF
V gene: TRBV18; J gene: TRBJ1-6; clone size: -; D gene: TRBD1; CDR3 DNA: TGTGCCAGCTCACCCCGGACAGGGGATCATGGGTCACCCCTCCACTTT; CDR3 protein: CASSPRTGDHGSPLHF
V gene: TRBV2; J gene: TRBJ1-2; clone size: few; D gene: TRBD1; CDR3 DNA: TGTGCCAGCAGTGATCGGAGACAGGGTAACGGCTACACCTTC; CDR3 protein: CASSDRRQGNGYTF
V gene: TRBV28; J gene: TRBJ2-1; clone size: once; D gene: TRBD1; CDR3 DNA: TGTGCCAGCAGTTGGACAGGGAATGAGCAGTTCTTC; CDR3 protein: CASSWTGNEQFF
V gene: TRBV6-5; J gene: TRBJ1-3; clone size: once; D gene: TRBD1; CDR3 DNA: TGTGCCAGCATCGACAGGGGGAATGGAAACACCATATATTTT; CDR3 protein: CASIDRGNGNTIYF
V gene: TRBV6-5; J gene: TRBJ2-3; clone size: -; D gene: -; CDR3 DNA: TGTGCCAGCCTTAGAGGAGATACGCAGTATTTT; CDR3 protein: CASLRGDTQYF
V gene: TRBV5-1; J gene: TRBJ2-2; clone size: -; D gene: TRBD1; CDR3 DNA: TGCGCCAGCAGCTCCCAGACAGGGGATACCGGGGAGCTGTTTTTT; CDR3 protein: CASSSQTGDTGELFF
V gene: TRBV4-2; J gene: TRBJ2-7; clone size: -; D gene: TRBD2; CDR3 DNA: TGTGCCAGCAGCCAAGTCCAGCTAGCGGTTATGTACGAGCAGTACTTC; CDR3 protein: CASSQVQLAVMYEQYF
V gene: TRBV5-1; J gene: TRBJ2-7; clone size: -; D gene: TRBD2; CDR3 DNA: TGCGCCAGCAGAAGGGGACTAGCGGGAGACGAGCAGTACTTC; CDR3 protein: CASRRGLAGDEQYF
V gene: TRBV5-1; J gene: TRBJ1-5; clone size: -; D gene: TRBD1; CDR3 DNA: TGCGCCAGCAGCTTGTCAGGGGGCAGTCAGCCCCAGCATTTT; CDR3 protein: CASSLSGGSQPQHF
V gene: TRBV4-1; J gene: TRBJ2-5; clone size: -; D gene: TRBD1; CDR3 DNA: TGCGCCAGCAGCCCGTCCGGGACAGGGGTTTCAGAGACCCAGTACTTC; CDR3 protein: CASSPSGTGVSETQYF
V gene: TRBV2; J gene: TRBJ2-3; clone size: -; D gene: -; CDR3 DNA: TGTGCCAGCAGCCGGGGGATCACAGATACGCAGTATTTT; CDR3 protein: CASSRGITDTQYF
V gene: TRBV3-1/TRBV3-2; J gene: TRBJ2-4; clone size: few; D gene: -; CDR3 DNA: TGTGCCAGCAGCCGGCAGGGGCAAAACATTCAGTACTTC; CDR3 protein: CASSRQGQNIQYF
V gene: TRBV18; J gene: TRBJ1-1; clone size: -; D gene: TRBD1; CDR3 DNA: TGTGCCAGCTCACCACCTACAGGGGGAAGGTCTGAAGCTTTCTTT; CDR3 protein: CASSPPTGGRSEAFF
V gene: TRBV7-9; J gene: TRBJ2-3; clone size: -; D gene: TRBD2; CDR3 DNA: TGTGCCAGCAGCCCCCGGACTAGCTCTAGCACAGATACGCAGTATTTT; CDR3 protein: CASSPRTSSSTDTQYF
V gene: TRBV5-1; J gene: TRBJ2-2; clone size: -; D gene: -; CDR3 DNA: TGCGCCGGCAGCCCTTTAGTAGCGGTAAACACCGGGGAGCTGTTTTTT; CDR3 protein: CAGSPLVAVNTGELFF